These 8 T cell receptor beta chains share one sample of origin, sequenced in a study of chemoradiotherapy in HPV16-positive cancers. Libraries were prepared by immunoSEQ multiplex PCR; TCRdb keeps only in-frame clonotypes and omits some of them. The sample holds about 15,000 clones; 88% are singletons and the top ten take around 3.4%. The source material was blood, sampled from a patient who underwent chemoradiotherapy. The receptors stem from a human donor with HPV-associated anogenital cancer.

V is TRBV25-1 and J is TRBJ2-7; no definite D call. This CDR3 has 14 amino acids. The germline CDR1 and CDR2 sequences are MGHDK and SYGVNS. V gave up 8 bases and J gave up 1 base, with 15 bases separating them. The CDR3 loop is CASAVAGPSYEQYF. CDR3 nucleotide sequence: TGTGCCAGCGCTGTGGCAGGTCCGTCCTACGAGCAGTACTTC.

CDR3 nucleotide sequence: TGTGCCATCAGTGAGTTCGACGGACACAATGAGCAGTTCTTC. It specifies CAISEFDGHNEQFF. The chain joins TRBV10-3 to TRBJ2-1, with D unresolved. CDR3 size: 14 residues. CDR1 is ENHRY and CDR2 is SYGVKD in the germline V gene. The V end lost 1 base, the J end lost 5 bases, and 9 bases lay between the germline ends.

The chain uses TRBV4-1 and TRBJ1-4; a weak D match, TRBD1 (5 bases). From germline, CDR1 is MGHRA and CDR2 YSYEKL. The V end was cut by 4 bases, the J end by 0 bases, with 18 bases between. The CDR3 spans 18 residues. CDR3 in amino acids: CASSPKISQGATNEKLFF. CDR3 bases: TGCGCCAGCAGCCCCAAAATAAGTCAGGGAGCAACTAATGAAAAACTGTTTTTT.

The rearrangement joins TRBV5-1 to TRBJ2-5; D could derive from TRBD1 or TRBD2 (6 bases each). Germline lookup yields CDR1 SGHRS and CDR2 YFSETQ. Trimming removed 3 bases from V and 1 base from J, with 10 bases in between. There are 14 residues in the CDR3. The CDR3 region is CASSSTGAQETQYF. Here the CDR3 DNA reads TGCGCCAGCAGCTCGACGGGGGCCCAAGAGACCCAGTACTTC.

The gene calls are TRBV5-6 and TRBJ1-6; 8 bases map to TRBD1. The V and J ends lost 4 bases and 6 bases, in that order; junction bases with no gene match: 6. Per germline, CDR1 SGHDT and CDR2 YYEEEE. This CDR3 has 15 amino acids. The CDR3 bases are TGTGCCAGCAGCCGATCGGGACAGGTTAATTCACCCCTCCACTTT. Translation: CASSRSGQVNSPLHF.

The rearrangement links TRBV5-1 to TRBJ2-1, with D perhaps assigned TRBD1 or TRBD2 (7 bases each). The germline V gene encodes CDR1 SGHRS and CDR2 YFSETQ. Trimming took off 2 bases at V and 5 bases at J, with 11 bases between the two ends. The CDR3 runs 14 residues. This chain's CDR3 is CASSFQGGNNEQFF. CDR3 DNA: TGCGCCAGCAGCTTCCAGGGGGGGAACAATGAGCAGTTCTTC.

The rearrangement uses TRBV6-1 and TRBJ2-4, with D uncertain. CDR1 is MNHNS, CDR2 SASEGT, per germline. The CDR3 sequence is 13 residues long. V lost 2 bases to trimming and J lost 3 bases, with 5 bases between them. The CDR3 sequence: CASSEWSKNIQYF. The CDR3 nucleotides are TGTGCCAGCAGTGAATGGAGCAAAAACATTCAGTACTTC.

The chain carries TRBV5-1 and TRBJ1-1; TRBD1 aligns across 10 bases. J was trimmed by 4 bases and V by 4 bases; bases with no gene match: 10. The CDR3 contains 16 residues. CDR1 is SGHRS and CDR2 is YFSETQ in the germline V gene. The CDR3 sequence is CASSPRTGGVGTEAFF. CDR3 sequence (DNA): TGCGCCAGCAGCCCTCGGACAGGGGGAGTGGGCACTGAAGCTTTCTTT. The full variable domain, its missing parts supplied by reference TRBV5-1 and TRBJ1-1, is KAGVTQTPRYLIKTRGQQVTLSCSPISGHRSVSWYQQTPGQGLQFLFEYFSETQRNKGNFPGRFSGRQFSNSRSEMNVSTLELGDSALYLCASSPRTGGVGTEAFFGQGTRLTVV.